The clone carrying this T cell receptor beta chain came up once. In the study's own analysis: Nucleated cell counts were estimated from reference gene primer amplification. Sequencing used immunoSEQ multiplex PCR; TCRdb keeps in-frame clones, though not all of them. D and trimming were read from the DNA, whereas the V and J calls and clone size are those reported in that table. The sample lists over 150,000 clones; roughly nine tenths were seen once. The study recruited people aged about 18 to 90 years across approximately 24 US areas. Grouping used clinical history reported by participants in a survey and questionnaire. These data belong to a study of blood T cell repertoires in COVID-19. Study details: The origin of the acute and convalescent COVID-19 samples was the United States, Italy and Spain.

This CDR3 is 18 amino acids long. Germline lookup yields CDR1 SGHTA and CDR2 FQGNSA. V gave up 2 bases and J gave up 3 bases, with 20 bases separating them. Sample: PBMCs or T cells enriched from blood (not recorded which). The rearrangement uses TRBV7-2 and TRBJ2-1; D gene ambiguous. The source of this sequence is a woman in her fifties or sixties who had recovered from COVID-19. This CDR3 reads CASSLRHSGYFGYNEQFF. In DNA, the CDR3 is TGTGCCAGCAGCTTAAGGCACTCCGGGTACTTCGGCTACAATGAGCAGTTCTTC.